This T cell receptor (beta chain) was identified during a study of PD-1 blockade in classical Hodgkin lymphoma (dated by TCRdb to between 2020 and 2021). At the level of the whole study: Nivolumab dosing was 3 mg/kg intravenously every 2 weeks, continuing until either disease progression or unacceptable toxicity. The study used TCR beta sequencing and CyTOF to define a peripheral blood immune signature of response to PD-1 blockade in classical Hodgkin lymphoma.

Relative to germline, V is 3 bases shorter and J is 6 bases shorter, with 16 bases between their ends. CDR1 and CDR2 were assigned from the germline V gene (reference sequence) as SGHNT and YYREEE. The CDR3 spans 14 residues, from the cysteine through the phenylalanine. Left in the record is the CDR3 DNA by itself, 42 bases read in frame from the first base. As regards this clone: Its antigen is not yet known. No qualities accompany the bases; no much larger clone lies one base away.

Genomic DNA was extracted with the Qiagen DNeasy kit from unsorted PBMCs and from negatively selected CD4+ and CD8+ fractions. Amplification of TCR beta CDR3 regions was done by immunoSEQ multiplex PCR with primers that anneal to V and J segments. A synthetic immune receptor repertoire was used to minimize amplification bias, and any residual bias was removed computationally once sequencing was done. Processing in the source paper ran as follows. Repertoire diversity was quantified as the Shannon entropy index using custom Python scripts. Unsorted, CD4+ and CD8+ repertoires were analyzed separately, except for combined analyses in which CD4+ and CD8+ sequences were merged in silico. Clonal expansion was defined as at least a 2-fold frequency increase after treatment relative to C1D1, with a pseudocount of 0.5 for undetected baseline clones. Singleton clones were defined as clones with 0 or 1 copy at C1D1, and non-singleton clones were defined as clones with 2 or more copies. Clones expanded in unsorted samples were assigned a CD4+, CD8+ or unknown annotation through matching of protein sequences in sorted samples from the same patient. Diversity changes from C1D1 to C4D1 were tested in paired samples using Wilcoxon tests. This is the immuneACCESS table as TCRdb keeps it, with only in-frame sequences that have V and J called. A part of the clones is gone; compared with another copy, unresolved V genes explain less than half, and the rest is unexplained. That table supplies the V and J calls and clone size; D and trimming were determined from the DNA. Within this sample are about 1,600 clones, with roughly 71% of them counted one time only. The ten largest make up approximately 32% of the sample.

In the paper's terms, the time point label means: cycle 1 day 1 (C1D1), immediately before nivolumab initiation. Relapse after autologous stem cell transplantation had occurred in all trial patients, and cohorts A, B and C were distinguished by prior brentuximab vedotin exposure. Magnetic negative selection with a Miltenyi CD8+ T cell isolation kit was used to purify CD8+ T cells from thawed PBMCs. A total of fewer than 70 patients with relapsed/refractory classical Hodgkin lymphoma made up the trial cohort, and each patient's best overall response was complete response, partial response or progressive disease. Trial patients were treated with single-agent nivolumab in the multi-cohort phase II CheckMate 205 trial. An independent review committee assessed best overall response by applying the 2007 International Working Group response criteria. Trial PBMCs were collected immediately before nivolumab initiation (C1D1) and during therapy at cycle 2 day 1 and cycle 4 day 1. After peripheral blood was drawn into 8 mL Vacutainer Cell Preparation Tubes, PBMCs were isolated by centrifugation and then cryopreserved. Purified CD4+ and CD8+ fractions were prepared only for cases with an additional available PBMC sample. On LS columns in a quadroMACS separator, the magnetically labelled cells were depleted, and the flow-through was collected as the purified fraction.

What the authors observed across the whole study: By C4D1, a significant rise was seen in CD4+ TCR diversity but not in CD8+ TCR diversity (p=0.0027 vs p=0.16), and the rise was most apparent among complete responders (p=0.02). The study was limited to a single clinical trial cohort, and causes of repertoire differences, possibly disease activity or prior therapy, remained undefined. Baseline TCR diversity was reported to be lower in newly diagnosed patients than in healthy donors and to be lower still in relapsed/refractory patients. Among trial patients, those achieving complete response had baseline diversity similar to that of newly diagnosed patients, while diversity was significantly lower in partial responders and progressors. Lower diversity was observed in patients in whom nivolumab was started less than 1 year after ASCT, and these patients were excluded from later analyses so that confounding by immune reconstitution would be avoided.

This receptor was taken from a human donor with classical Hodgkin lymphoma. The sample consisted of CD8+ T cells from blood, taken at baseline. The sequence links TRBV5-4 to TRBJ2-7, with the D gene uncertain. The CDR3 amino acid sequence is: CASSSLPDWGEQYF. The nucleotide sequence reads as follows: TGTGCCAGCAGCTCTCTCCCAGACTGGGGCGAGCAGTACTTC. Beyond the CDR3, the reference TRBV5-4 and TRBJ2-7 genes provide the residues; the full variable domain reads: ETGVTQSPTHLIKTRGQQVTLRCSSQSGHNTVSWYQQALGQGPQFIFQYYREEENGRGNFPPRFSGLQFPNYSSELNVNALELDDSALYLCASSSLPDWGEQYFGPGTRLTVT.